The rows below give T cell receptor beta chains drawn from one sample of a study of neoadjuvant nivolumab and ipilimumab in lung cancer. The method was immunoSEQ multiplex PCR; TCRdb's version includes in-frame clones alone and lacks a portion of them. This sample has 6,500 to 8,500 clones, with 85% to 90% found just once. The starting material was tumor tissue, obtained after neoadjuvant nivolumab, alone or with ipilimumab, at or shortly before surgery. The receptors derive from an adult with non-small cell lung cancer. Each CDR3 is given with its conserved first and last residue. The D gene is left open where the match is weak. Clone size is given for some rows only: seen once, a few or many times, or a class if the clone is expanded.

>TRBJ2-7|NA|TRBV7-1|NA
CASSVSGGGLYEQYF
TGTGCCAGCAGCGTTTCTGGCGGGGGCCTCTACGAGCAGTACTTC
>TRBJ2-5|NA|TRBV7-8|NA
CASSSASETQYF
TGTGCCAGCAGCTCCGCTTCCGAGACCCAGTACTTC
>TRBJ2-2|NA|TRBV6-4|TRBD1
CASSGGQDTGELFF
TGTGCCAGCAGTGGGGGACAGGACACCGGGGAGCTGTTTTTT
>TRBJ2-7|NA|TRBV5-6|NA
CASRPSPGLDEQYF
TGTGCCAGCAGACCTAGTCCAGGGCTCGACGAGCAGTACTTC
>TRBJ2-7|NA|TRBV18|TRBD2
CASSPSGASPYEQYF
TGTGCCAGCTCCCCTAGCGGGGCGAGCCCCTACGAGCAGTACTTC
>TRBJ2-1|NA|TRBV6-5|NA
CASSSVVGEQFF
TGTGCCAGCAGTTCCGTCGTAGGGGAGCAGTTCTTC
>TRBJ2-2|NA|TRBV5-1|NA
CASSSSRYMSGAGELFF
TGCGCCAGCAGCTCCTCCCGTTACATGTCCGGGGCCGGGGAGCTGTTTTTT
>TRBJ2-7|NA|TRBV7-9|TRBD2
CASSREGTSGGQREQYF
TGTGCCAGCAGCCGGGAAGGAACTAGCGGGGGGCAGAGAGAGCAGTACTTC
>TRBJ1-6|few|TRBV12-5|NA
CASGLETGSPLHF
TGTGCTAGTGGTTTGGAGACAGGTTCACCCCTCCACTTT
>TRBJ2-5|NA|TRBV5-6|NA
CASSVGVRETQYF
TGTGCCAGCAGCGTAGGGGTAAGGGAGACCCAGTACTTC
>TRBJ1-2|NA|TRBV15|NA
CATSRDRQGYGYTF
TGTGCCACCAGCAGAGATCGTCAGGGTTATGGCTACACCTTC
>TRBJ1-2|NA|TRBV14|NA
CASSPMGGGIYGYTF
TGTGCCAGCAGCCCCATGGGCGGCGGGATCTATGGCTACACCTTC
>TRBJ2-3|NA|TRBV7-2|TRBD1
CASSSPDRAKDTQYF
TGTGCCAGCAGCTCCCCGGACAGGGCTAAAGATACGCAGTATTTT
>TRBJ2-1|few|TRBV6-1|NA
CASSKGLQGGPYNEQFF
TGTGCCAGCAGTAAAGGCTTACAGGGCGGACCCTACAATGAGCAGTTCTTC
>TRBJ2-7|NA|TRBV6-1|NA
CASTLQLKQYF
TGTGCCAGCACCCTCCAGTTGAAGCAGTACTTC
>TRBJ1-1|NA|TRBV11-3|NA
CASSLGDPGATEAFF
TGTGCCAGCAGCTTAGGGGACCCGGGGGCCACTGAAGCTTTCTTT
>TRBJ2-1|NA|TRBV6-1|NA
CASNLGPPGGVF
TGTGCCAGCAACCTGGGACCCCCCGGAGGAGTCTTC
>TRBJ2-1|NA|TRBV11-3|TRBD2
CASSAGELNNEQFF
TGTGCCAGCAGCGCGGGAGAACTCAACAATGAGCAGTTCTTC
>TRBJ2-5|once|TRBV14|NA
CASSQDPPWTQYF
TGTGCCAGCAGCCAAGACCCGCCGTGGACCCAGTACTTC
>TRBJ1-2|NA|TRBV4-1|TRBD1
CASSQGYRGGQDGYTF
TGCGCCAGCAGCCAAGGCTACAGGGGGGGACAGGACGGCTACACCTTC
>TRBJ1-5|NA|TRBV4-2|NA
CASSQDSGFVQPQHF
TGTGCCAGCAGCCAAGATTCAGGGTTCGTTCAGCCCCAGCATTTT
>TRBJ2-7|NA|TRBV30|NA
CAWSVPAGTKSSYEQYF
TGTGCCTGGAGTGTACCCGCAGGGACAAAGAGCTCCTACGAGCAGTACTTC
>TRBJ1-5|NA|TRBV29-1|TRBD1
CSVGTGGEQPQHF
TGCAGCGTAGGCACAGGGGGCGAACAGCCCCAGCATTTT
>TRBJ2-3|NA|TRBV6-6|TRBD2
CASSNLAGAGGAQYF
TGCGCCAGCAGTAACCTAGCGGGGGCCGGAGGGGCGCAGTATTTT
>TRBJ1-1|NA|TRBV7-2|TRBD1
CASSPRTGGTEAFF
TGTGCCAGCAGCCCTAGGACAGGGGGGACTGAAGCTTTCTTT
>TRBJ1-2|NA|TRBV2|TRBD1
CASSDNRGYGYTF
TGTGCCAGCAGTGACAACAGGGGGTATGGCTACACCTTC
>TRBJ2-1|NA|TRBV19|NA
CASSIGLLNSYNEQFF
TGTGCCAGTAGTATTGGCCTCTTGAACTCCTACAATGAGCAGTTCTTC
>TRBJ1-1|once|TRBV5-5|NA
CASRITVANTEAFF
TGTGCCAGCAGGATAACGGTGGCGAACACTGAAGCTTTCTTT
>TRBJ2-7|once|TRBV6-6|NA
CASSLNGADSYEQYF
TGTGCCAGCAGTTTAAACGGGGCCGATTCCTACGAGCAGTACTTC
>TRBJ2-3|NA|TRBV7-2|TRBD2
CASNRGLAGGHGVTDTQYF
TGTGCCAGCAACCGAGGACTAGCGGGGGGCCACGGGGTCACAGATACGCAGTATTTT
>TRBJ2-7|few|TRBV6-1|NA
CASSYDRRLDEQYF
TGTGCCAGCAGCTACGACAGGCGGCTAGACGAGCAGTACTTC
>TRBJ1-2|NA|TRBV28|NA
CASSFRGYGYTF
TGTGCCAGCAGTTTCCGGGGGTATGGCTACACCTTC
>TRBJ2-6|once|TRBV6-5|NA
CATATYGANVLTF
TGTGCCACGGCTACTTACGGGGCCAACGTCCTGACTTTC
>TRBJ1-6|NA|TRBV5-5|NA
CASSLEWANSPLHF
TGTGCCAGCAGCTTGGAATGGGCAAATTCACCCCTCCACTTT
>TRBJ2-7|NA|TRBV4-1|NA
CASSRSGAEQYF
TGCGCCAGCAGCCGTTCCGGGGCAGAGCAGTACTTC
>TRBJ1-2|NA|TRBV6-5|TRBD1
CASSYSGQVDYGYTF
TGTGCCAGCAGTTACTCAGGACAGGTTGACTATGGCTACACCTTC
>TRBJ2-7|NA|TRBV11-2|NA
CASSFLGPGLPEDEQYF
TGTGCCAGCAGCTTTCTTGGGCCGGGCCTACCGGAGGACGAGCAGTACTTC
>TRBJ2-7|NA|TRBV10-3|TRBD2
CAITPDLAGRYEQYF
TGTGCCATCACCCCCGACCTAGCGGGGCGCTACGAGCAGTACTTC
>TRBJ2-7|NA|TRBV28|TRBD2
CASSKTSGLYEQYF
TGTGCCAGCAGTAAGACTAGCGGGCTCTACGAGCAGTACTTC
>TRBJ2-1|NA|TRBV5-5|NA
CASSLQGNSYNEQFF
TGTGCCAGCAGCTTGCAGGGAAACTCCTACAATGAGCAGTTCTTC
>TRBJ2-3|NA|TRBV15|TRBD2
CATSKTSGRTDTQYF
TGTGCCACCAGCAAGACTAGCGGACGCACAGATACGCAGTATTTT
>TRBJ2-7|NA|TRBV14|TRBD2
CASSPLGGLAGGSDEQYF
TGTGCCAGCAGCCCCCTCGGCGGACTAGCGGGGGGGTCAGACGAGCAGTACTTC
>TRBJ2-7|NA|TRBV7-2|TRBD2
CASSRSLAGLYEQYF
TGTGCCAGCAGCCGATCTCTAGCGGGGTTATACGAGCAGTACTTC
>TRBJ2-5|NA|TRBV6-1|NA
CASSFWDFQETQYF
TGTGCCAGCAGTTTCTGGGACTTTCAAGAGACCCAGTACTTC
>TRBJ1-1|NA|TRBV7-2|NA
CASRDTVNTEAFF
TGTGCCAGCAGGGACACCGTGAACACTGAAGCTTTCTTT
>TRBJ2-7|once|TRBV7-9|TRBD2
CASSPNPSGGFYEQYF
TGTGCCAGCAGCCCTAATCCTAGCGGGGGTTTCTACGAGCAGTACTTC
>TRBJ2-4|NA|TRBV5-6|NA
CASSPQAVAKNIQYF
TGTGCCAGCAGCCCACAAGCGGTAGCCAAAAACATTCAGTACTTC
>TRBJ2-7|NA|TRBV5-1|NA
CASSWGPGAYEQYF
TGCGCCAGCAGCTGGGGGCCCGGGGCATACGAGCAGTACTTC
>TRBJ2-1|NA|TRBV4-3|NA
CASSPKQGGSYNEQFF
TGCGCCAGCAGCCCGAAACAGGGTGGGTCCTACAATGAGCAGTTCTTC
>TRBJ2-1|NA|TRBV6-5|TRBD2
CASSYPAGGYNEQFF
TGTGCCAGCAGTTACCCAGCGGGGGGGTACAATGAGCAGTTCTTC